This TCR beta chain was found in a study of CD8 T cells in Susac syndrome. Across the study: At the time their blood was drawn, patients with Susac syndrome were either therapy-naive, on corticosteroids (with some of them also receiving intravenous immunoglobulin), or on intravenous immunoglobulin alone. Broader study findings: Regarding the TCR sequencing and HLA analysis, the study admitted that a relatively small number of individuals were involved.

Negative isolation was used for CD8+ and CD4+ T cells, and FACS enrichment was applied to TEMRA cells. Reverse transcription of roughly 0.5 to 1 ug RNA was performed with random hexamers. The method of amplification for TCR beta CDR3 was immunoSEQ multiplex PCR, covering 54 Vbeta and 13 Jbeta. TCRdb reanalysed the immunoSEQ multiplex PCR reads using MiXCR and keeps one entry per CDR3 protein. The sample holds roughly 100,000 distinct CDR3 sequences; roughly 94% are singletons and the top ten take about 0.28%. The V gene lost 3 bases and the J gene lost 5 bases, with 7 bases spanning the gap. This CDR3 is built from 12 residues. CDR1 and CDR2 from the germline V gene are ENHRY and SYGVKD. Worth noting for this clonotype: Antigen: not known.

The receptor's source is a human donor with Susac syndrome. Material: CD4+ T cells from PBMCs. The chain couples TRBV10-3 to TRBJ1-1, with no clear D. CDR3 bases: TGTGCCATCAGTGAAGGCAGGACTGAAGCTTTCTTT. Protein product: CAISEGRTEAFF.